Listed below are T cell receptor beta chains from one sample, sequenced in a study of T cell responses to AZD1222 COVID-19 vaccine. This table comes from immunoSEQ multiplex PCR, and its TCRdb copy is limited to in-frame clones, with some not included. The repertoire has tens of thousands of clones, around four fifths of them found once; the top ten carry approximately 10%. The sample was peripheral blood, taken on day 0 of AZD1222 vaccination. The receptors were sampled from an adult in good health. CDR3s include the opening cysteine and the closing phenylalanine or tryptophan. A D gene is named only where the DNA matches it firmly. Clone sizes are given selectively: once, few, many, or a class where the clone is expanded.

>TRBV29-1|once|.|TRBJ1-2
CSVGRGGYGYTF
TGCAGCGTTGGCAGGGGAGGCTATGGCTACACCTTC
>TRBV5-4|.|.|TRBJ2-5
CASRREFRETQYF
TGTGCCAGCAGACGGGAGTTCCGAGAGACCCAGTACTTC
>TRBV19|.|TRBD1|TRBJ1-1
CASTGQGFTEAFF
TGTGCCAGTACTGGACAGGGTTTCACTGAAGCTTTCTTT
>TRBV3-1/TRBV3-2|.|TRBD2|TRBJ2-7
CASSQGLAGVSYEQYF
TGTGCCAGCAGCCAAGGACTCGCGGGGGTGTCCTACGAGCAGTACTTC
>TRBV19|.|TRBD1|TRBJ1-1
CASSSVGTGRAFF
TGTGCCAGTAGTAGCGTGGGGACAGGGAGAGCTTTCTTT
>TRBV9|.|.|TRBJ1-2
CASSVEEGPDYGYTF
TGTGCCAGCAGCGTAGAAGAGGGACCGGACTATGGCTACACCTTC
>TRBV12-3/TRBV12-4|.|.|TRBJ2-7
CASSPTNAYEQYF
TGTGCCAGCAGTCCTACCAACGCCTACGAGCAGTACTTC
>TRBV7-8|.|.|TRBJ2-3
CASSLRTGPDTQYF
TGTGCCAGCAGCTTACGCACCGGACCCGATACGCAGTATTTT
>TRBV28|.|TRBD1|TRBJ2-7
CAVDRGRYEQYF
TGTGCCGTAGACAGGGGAAGGTACGAGCAGTACTTC
>TRBV7-2|.|TRBD1|TRBJ1-2
CASSPDRALNYGYTF
TGTGCCAGCAGCCCAGACAGGGCCTTGAACTATGGCTACACCTTC
>TRBV6-5|.|.|TRBJ2-5
CASSWTKETQYF
TGTGCCAGCAGCTGGACCAAAGAGACCCAGTACTTC
>TRBV6-5|.|TRBD1|TRBJ1-2
CASSPSRRGLDGYTF
TGTGCCAGCAGTCCCTCTCGGAGGGGGCTGGATGGCTACACCTTC
>TRBV5-1|.|.|TRBJ2-5
CASRIPGGQETQYF
TGCGCCAGCAGGATACCAGGGGGGCAAGAGACCCAGTACTTC
>TRBV28|.|TRBD1|TRBJ1-4
CASSFPQGGGEKLFF
TGTGCCAGCAGTTTCCCACAGGGGGGGGGTGAAAAACTGTTTTTT
>TRBV30|few|.|TRBJ2-5
CAWSSGGETQYF
TGTGCCTGGAGTAGTGGCGGGGAGACCCAGTACTTC
>TRBV28|.|TRBD1|TRBJ1-1
CASRLTGLLNTEAFF
TGTGCCAGCAGGTTGACAGGGCTTTTGAACACTGAAGCTTTCTTT
>TRBV6-5|.|.|TRBJ1-4
CASSYSTGTNEKLFF
TGTGCCAGCAGTTACTCGACAGGCACTAATGAAAAACTGTTTTTT
>TRBV27|.|TRBD1|TRBJ1-2
CASSLQGANYGYTF
TGTGCCAGCAGTTTACAGGGGGCTAACTATGGCTACACCTTC
>TRBV18|.|.|TRBJ1-4
CASRPAGGAEKLFF
TGTGCCAGCCGGCCAGCGGGGGGCGCAGAAAAACTGTTTTTT
>TRBV5-4|.|.|TRBJ1-2
CASSLDFGTNGYTF
TGTGCCAGCAGCTTGGATTTCGGGACAAACGGCTACACCTTC
>TRBV12-3/TRBV12-4|.|.|TRBJ1-5
CASSFQRNQPQHF
TGTGCCAGCAGTTTTCAGCGAAATCAGCCCCAGCATTTT
>TRBV2|.|.|TRBJ2-4
CASSELIPGRSKNIQYF
TGTGCCAGCAGTGAATTAATCCCCGGTAGATCCAAAAACATTCAGTACTTC
>TRBV12-3/TRBV12-4|.|.|TRBJ2-7
CASSFEILEQYF
TGTGCCAGCAGTTTCGAGATCCTCGAGCAGTACTTC
>TRBV10-3|medium-sized|.|TRBJ2-7
CAITATKSSYEQYF
TGTGCCATCACCGCCACGAAGAGCTCCTACGAGCAGTACTTC
>TRBV7-2|.|.|TRBJ2-1
CASSRNLANEQFF
TGTGCCAGCAGCCGAAACCTAGCAAATGAGCAGTTCTTC
>TRBV6-5|.|TRBD1|TRBJ1-5
CASSYRDRSNQPQHF
TGTGCCAGCAGTTACCGGGACAGGAGCAATCAGCCCCAGCATTTT
>TRBV6-4|.|TRBD1|TRBJ1-1
CASSPDRGIGTEAFF
TGTGCCAGCAGCCCGGACAGGGGCATTGGCACTGAAGCTTTCTTT
>TRBV27|.|TRBD2|TRBJ2-7
CASNPLGSGSLEQYF
TGTGCCAGCAACCCACTGGGTAGCGGGAGTCTCGAGCAGTACTTC
>TRBV14|.|.|TRBJ1-3
CASSWGPGLGTIYF
TGTGCCAGCAGCTGGGGGCCCGGCCTGGGCACCATATATTTT